Here is one TCR beta chain with its context. The data were obtained in a study of blood T cells in healthy people across ages. From germline, CDR1 is MNHNS and CDR2 SASEGT. The V and J ends lost 1 base and 2 bases respectively, with 12 bases between them. The CDR3 is 15 amino acids. The donors, all healthy, were Caucasians living in Russia, aged roughly 6 to 100. For every donor, a draw yielded around 10 milliliters of peripheral blood. The use of a sample-barcoded 5' primer and a J-beta primer mix characterized a second PCR of about 6 to 12 cycles. Each cDNA was tagged by a template-switch adaptor containing 12 random nucleotides. Researchers report that each sample yielded at least 2.5 million CDR3-containing paired-end reads. MiXCR was run by TCRdb on the 5' RACE reads, yielding one entry per CDR3 protein. The table records about a million distinct CDR3 sequences, roughly 47% of them present only once.

The sample consisted of blood. The rearrangement joins TRBV6-1 to TRBJ2-7; no firm D call. This clonotype originated in a woman aged 55-69 years in good health. Here the CDR3 reads CASSEGEVTPYEQYF. Written as DNA, the CDR3 is TGTGCCAGCAGTGAAGGTGAGGTTACGCCCTACGAGCAGTACTTC.